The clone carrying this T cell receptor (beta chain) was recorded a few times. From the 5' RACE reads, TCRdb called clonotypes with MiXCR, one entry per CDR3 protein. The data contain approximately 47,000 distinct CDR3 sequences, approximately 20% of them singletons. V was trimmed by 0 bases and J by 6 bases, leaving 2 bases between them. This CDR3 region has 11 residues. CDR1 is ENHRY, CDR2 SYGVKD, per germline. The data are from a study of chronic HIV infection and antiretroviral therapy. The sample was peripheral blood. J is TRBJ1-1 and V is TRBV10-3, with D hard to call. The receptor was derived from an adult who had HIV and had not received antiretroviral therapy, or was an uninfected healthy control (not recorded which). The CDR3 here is CAISESAEAFF. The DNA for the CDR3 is TGTGCCATCAGTGAGTCGGCTGAAGCTTTCTTT.